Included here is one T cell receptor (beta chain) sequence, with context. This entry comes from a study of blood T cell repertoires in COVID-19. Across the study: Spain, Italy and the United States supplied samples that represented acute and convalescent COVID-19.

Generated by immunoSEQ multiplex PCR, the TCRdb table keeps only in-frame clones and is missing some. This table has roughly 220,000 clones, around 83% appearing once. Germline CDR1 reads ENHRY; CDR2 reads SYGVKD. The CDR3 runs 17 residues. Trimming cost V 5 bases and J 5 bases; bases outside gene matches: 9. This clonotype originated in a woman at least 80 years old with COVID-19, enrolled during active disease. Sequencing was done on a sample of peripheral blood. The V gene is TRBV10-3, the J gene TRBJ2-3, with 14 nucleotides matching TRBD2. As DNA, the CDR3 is TGTGCCATCAGTATTCTAGGGACTAGCGGGAGTGAAGATACGCAGTATTTT. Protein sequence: CAISILGTSGSEDTQYF.